The T cell receptor (beta chain) described here comes from a study of a mutant IDH1 vaccine in newly diagnosed glioma. Whole-study context: Patients began vaccination 4-6 weeks after radiotherapy alone, or with temozolomide cycles. Treated patients comprised 62.5% males and around 40% females, mean age about 43 years. Previous care, which was radiotherapy, temozolomide, or both, most often involved both.

This clone was picked up a small number of times. The antigen remains unidentified. Time point defined: week 35, safety follow-up. Topical imiquimod accompanied each vaccine dose, which consisted of 300 ug of mutant IDH1 20-mer peptide. Study-level results: Altogether, 93.3% of patients exhibited vaccine-induced immune responses.

The CDR3 is 16 amino acids. Germline V CDR1 and CDR2: MGHRA, YSYEKL. Trimming shortened V by 2 bases and J by 7 bases, and 20 bases separated the two germline ends. The method was immunoSEQ multiplex PCR; TCRdb's version includes in-frame clones alone and lacks a portion of them. This table has around 50,000 clones, around 85% appearing once. The source was PBMCs, collected from a glioma patient whose treatment included an IDH1 peptide vaccine. The receptor was isolated from a middle-aged man with glioma. The chain uses TRBV4-1 and TRBJ1-2; D ambiguous. CDR3 region: CASSQLHSPRASGYTF. CDR3 sequence (DNA): TGCGCCAGCAGCCAACTGCACAGCCCCCGCGCTAGTGGCTACACCTTC.